These 27 T cell receptor beta chains were all obtained from the same sample, sequenced in a study of CD8+CD57+ T cells in acquired aplastic anemia. All sequencing subjects had displayed CD8+CD57+ cell expansion on flow cytometry. Genomic DNA provided the template from which TCR beta VDJ and CDR3 profiles were obtained. TCRdb reprocessed the reads via MiXCR and lists one record per CDR3 protein. The sample has 95,000 to 150,000 distinct CDR3 sequences, under 65% seen once; the top ten hold about 29%. Sequenced sample: sorted CD4+, CD8+, or CD8+CD57+ T cells (not recorded which) from PBMCs. These receptors all come from a human donor with aplastic anemia.

This clonotype was seen only a few times. V and J are TRBV2 and TRBJ2-7; either TRBD1 or TRBD2 may supply D (5 bases each). Germline lookup yields CDR1 SNHLY and CDR2 FYNNEI. V lost 3 bases to trimming and J lost 3 bases, with 15 bases between them. This CDR3 is 15 amino acids long. CDR3 region: CASSEGPGSGYEQYF. For the CDR3, the DNA is TGTGCCAGCAGTGAGGGACCGGGCTCGGGCTACGAGCAGTACTTC.

The table lists this clonotype with a few counts. This chain uses TRBV27 with TRBJ1-2, with D hard to call. Germline V gives CDR1 MNHEY, CDR2 SMNVEV (reference sequence). Trimming cost V 2 bases and J 5 bases, with 9 bases left between them. The CDR3 contains 13 residues. The CDR3 reads CASSLTARYGYTF. The CDR3 bases are TGTGCCAGCAGTTTAACGGCCAGGTATGGCTACACCTTC.

J is TRBJ2-3 and V is TRBV19; 9 bases line up with TRBD2. With 5 bases clipped from V and 5 bases from J, the junction kept 14 bases outside the gene matches. The CDR3 sequence is 17 residues long. Germline V CDR1 and CDR2: LNHDA, SQIVND (reference sequence). CDR3 nucleotides: TGTGCCAGTAGTCCGGAGGCGGGAGGGCCCGACTTAGATACGCAGTATTTT. This sequence encodes CASSPEAGGPDLDTQYF.

The chain uses TRBV7-9 and TRBJ1-1; 8 bases match TRBD1. CDR1 and CDR2 (germline): SEHNR, FQNEAQ (reference sequence). The CDR3 is made up of 15 amino acids. The junction had 3 bases not matched to a gene; V was cut back by 2 bases and J by 1 base. The CDR3 spells CASSLQGASNTEAFF. The CDR3 DNA reads TGTGCCAGCAGCTTACAGGGGGCGTCGAACACTGAAGCTTTCTTT.

The chain couples TRBV4-2 to TRBJ1-1; D is uncertain. Germline values: CDR1 LGHNA, CDR2 YNFKEQ. V was trimmed by 0 bases and J by 9 bases, leaving 11 bases between them. The CDR3 spans 13 residues. The CDR3 DNA follows: TGTGCCAGCAGCCAAGATTTTCCAGCACAAGCTTTCTTT. As protein: CASSQDFPAQAFF.

The chain joins TRBV19 to TRBJ1-5; tentatively, D is TRBD1 (6 bases). Trimming removed 9 bases at V and 2 bases at J, with 17 bases between. The germline gives CDR1 LNHDA, CDR2 SQIVND (reference sequence). This CDR3 contains 15 residues. The CDR3 DNA reads as TGTGCCAGCCGGCCAGGGGTGCGGGGCAATCAGCCCCAGCATTTT. Amino acids: CASRPGVRGNQPQHF. Complete variable domain (other parts from reference TRBV19 and TRBJ1-5): DGGITQSPKYLFRKEGQNVTLSCEQNLNHDAMYWYRQDPGQGLRLIYYSQIVNDFQKGDIAEGYSVSREKKESFPLTVTSAQKNPTAFYLCASRPGVRGNQPQHFGDGTRLSIL.

The chain is built from TRBV12-3 or TRBV12-4 and TRBJ1-6; TRBD1 matches at 7 bases. The trim removed 6 bases at V and 7 bases at J, leaving 6 bases unmatched. The CDR3 covers 14 residues. The CDR3 reads CASSPRRGNSPLHF. The DNA for the CDR3 is TGTGCCAGCAGCCCACGCAGGGGGAATTCACCCCTCCACTTT.

This clonotype has just a few counts. V usage is TRBV10-3 and J usage is TRBJ1-2, with a tentative D call TRBD1 (6 bases). V was clipped by 2 bases and J by 8 bases, with 9 bases between them. Per germline, CDR1 ENHRY and CDR2 SYGVKD. CDR3 length: 12 residues. The CDR3 loop reads CAISETGFGYTF. The CDR3 DNA follows: TGTGCCATCAGTGAGACAGGGTTCGGCTACACCTTC.

The rearrangement joins TRBV12-3 or TRBV12-4 to TRBJ1-1; D gene ambiguous. Trimming shortened V by 1 base and J by 1 base, and 7 bases separated the two germline ends. CDR3 length: 14 residues. The CDR3 here is CASSLGHQNTEAFF. In DNA, the CDR3 is TGTGCCAGCAGTTTAGGGCACCAGAACACTGAAGCTTTCTTT.

The V call is TRBV2, the J call TRBJ2-7, with 7 bases lining up with TRBD1. The J segment lost 3 bases and the V segment lost 3 bases, leaving 8 bases of the junction unmatched. The CDR3 totals 15 residues. Germline CDR1 SNHLY, CDR2 FYNNEI. The CDR3 region has the DNA TGTGCCAGCAGTGAGGTTGACAGGGTCTACTACGAGCAGTACTTC. Translating gives CASSEVDRVYYEQYF.

Only a few counts were recorded for this clonotype. The chain uses TRBV5-1 and TRBJ2-5; D not certain. V lost 2 bases, J lost 2 bases, and 1 base lay in between. The CDR3 totals 11 residues. Germline assignment: CDR1 SGHRS and CDR2 YFSETQ. CDR3 nucleotides: TGCGCCAGCAGCTTACAAGAGACCCAGTACTTC. It codes for CASSLQETQYF.

The table lists this clonotype with many counts. The V gene is TRBV2, the J gene TRBJ2-7; D remains unclear. V was trimmed by 4 bases and J by 7 bases, leaving 5 bases between them. Germline lookup yields CDR1 SNHLY and CDR2 FYNNEI. The CDR3 spans 10 residues. CDR3 bases: TGTGCCAGCAGTGGTAAAGAGCAGTACTTC. Its translation: CASSGKEQYF.

This clonotype was counted a few times. Compared with germline, one end of the junction differs, possibly owing to a read error. The V and J genes are TRBV7-7 and TRBJ2-7, with a possible D match to TRBD2 (5 bases). Germline V gene lookup returns CDR1 SSHAT and CDR2 FNYEAQ (reference sequence). The CDR3 covers 14 residues. As DNA, the CDR3 is TGTGCTAGCAGCCTCGGGGTAGGGCTGGACGAGCAGTACTTC. Amino acids: CASSLGVGLDEQYF.

This chain uses TRBV5-1 with TRBJ2-1; D ambiguous. The CDR3 has 17 residues. CDR1 and CDR2 (germline): SGHRS, YFSETQ. The V end lost 0 bases, the J end lost 0 bases, and 13 bases lay between the germline ends. The CDR3 DNA reads as TGCGCCAGCAGCTTGGTAAACACTCGGAGCTCCTACAATGAGCAGTTCTTC. This gives the protein CASSLVNTRSSYNEQFF.

This clonotype was seen just once. The chain is built from TRBV20-1 and TRBJ2-7, with unresolved D. The CDR3 is 13 amino acids. Germline values: CDR1 DFQATT, CDR2 SNEGSKA (reference sequence). Trimming took 5 bases from V and 6 from J, leaving 17 bases between them. The CDR3 region has the DNA TGCAGTGCTGGGTCCGACTCGATAGGCGAGCAGTACTTC. The encoded protein is CSAGSDSIGEQYF.

This clonotype was seen repeatedly, ten times or more. This chain uses TRBV11-2 with TRBJ1-1; D unclear. Germline V gene lookup returns CDR1 SGHAT and CDR2 FQNNGV. This CDR3 comprises 14 residues. Trimming pared 5 bases from V and 6 bases from J, leaving 16 bases between. The CDR3 loop is CASSDAPVSPEAFF. The CDR3 nucleotides are TGTGCCAGCAGCGACGCACCTGTTAGCCCTGAAGCTTTCTTT.

The chain carries TRBV5-1 and TRBJ1-1; D ambiguous. This CDR3 is built from 11 residues. The V end lost 1 base, the J end lost 3 bases, and 1 base lay between the germline ends. Germline V gene lookup returns CDR1 SGHRS and CDR2 YFSETQ. The chain's CDR3 is CASSLHTEAFF. The CDR3 nucleotides are TGCGCCAGCAGCTTGCACACTGAAGCTTTCTTT.

This chain connects TRBV12-3 or TRBV12-4 to TRBJ1-3, with a possible D match to TRBD1 (6 bases). V lost 3 bases and J 3 bases, leaving 9 bases between the germline ends. The CDR3 extends over 14 amino acids. The CDR3 loop reads CASSLKDSGNTIYF. The DNA of the CDR3 is TGTGCCAGCAGTTTGAAGGACAGTGGAAACACCATATATTTT.

This clonotype was counted ten times or more. The genes are TRBV20-1 and TRBJ1-5, with a possible D match to TRBD1 (5 bases). The V end lost 3 bases, the J end lost 0 bases, and 9 bases lay between the germline ends. The CDR3 spans 14 residues. Germline V lookup: CDR1 DFQATT, CDR2 SNEGSKA (reference sequence). The CDR3 loop is CSASQGLSNQPQHF. For the CDR3, the DNA is TGCAGTGCTAGTCAGGGCCTTAGCAATCAGCCCCAGCATTTT.

The chain carries TRBV2 and TRBJ2-1; the D is unclear. The V gene lost 3 bases and the J gene lost 8 bases, with 23 bases spanning the gap. CDR3 length: 17 residues. Germline assignment: CDR1 SNHLY and CDR2 FYNNEI. CDR3 loop: CASSESAPIPPGDEQFF. The CDR3 nucleotides are TGTGCCAGCAGTGAGTCGGCCCCGATTCCCCCTGGCGATGAGCAGTTCTTC.

There are many counts of this clonotype. The CDR3 here is CASSPTGGAETQYF. The CDR3 region has the DNA TGTGCCAGCAGCCCCACAGGGGGCGCAGAGACCCAGTACTTC. This sequence joins TRBV3-1 and TRBJ2-5; 9 bases map to TRBD1. Germline CDR1 reads LGHDT; CDR2 reads YNNKEL (reference sequence). The CDR3 contains 14 residues. V lost 4 bases and J lost 4; bases outside the gene matches: 4.

V usage is TRBV19 and J usage is TRBJ1-3; 7 nucleotides line up with TRBD1. This CDR3 contains 17 residues. Germline V CDR1 and CDR2: LNHDA, SQIVND (reference sequence). Losses at the gene ends were 4 bases for V and 0 bases for J; bases not matched to a gene: 9. The CDR3: CASSKTGQTGSGNTIYF. CDR3 coding DNA: TGTGCCAGTAGTAAGACGGGACAGACCGGCTCTGGAAACACCATATATTTT.

The V and J genes are TRBV7-8 and TRBJ1-2, with no clear D. Germline V gene sequence: CDR1 SGHVS, CDR2 FQNEAQ. The CDR3 length is 14 residues. V lost 4 bases and J 0 bases, leaving 9 bases between the germline ends. CDR3 sequence: CASSSAPSNYGYTF. In DNA form, the CDR3 reads TGTGCCAGCAGCTCCGCCCCCTCTAACTATGGCTACACCTTC.

Ten or more counts support this clonotype. This chain connects TRBV5-1 to TRBJ1-2; 7 positions agree with TRBD1. The ends lost 5 bases at V and 3 bases at J; junction bases unmatched: 7. The CDR3 has 14 residues. The germline gives CDR1 SGHRS, CDR2 YFSETQ. CDR3 bases: TGCGCCAGCAGACCTGACAGGGAAGACTATGGCTACACCTTC. Translating it yields CASRPDREDYGYTF.

The rearrangement uses TRBV2 and TRBJ2-7, with 8 bases lining up with TRBD1. The V segment lost 6 bases and the J segment 5 bases; nucleotides outside the gene matches: 12. Germline V CDR1 and CDR2: SNHLY, FYNNEI. The CDR3 loop spans 15 amino acids. The DNA of the CDR3 is TGTGCCAGCAGCGCCTCGGGACAGGACCTTGACGAGCAGTACTTC. This sequence encodes CASSASGQDLDEQYF.

The chain links TRBV15 to TRBJ2-7; 7 bases are shared with TRBD1. The CDR3 consists of 14 residues. Per germline, CDR1 LNHNV and CDR2 YYDKDF (reference sequence). Trimming removed 3 bases from V and 2 bases from J; junction bases left unmatched: 4. The CDR3 sequence is CATSRTGPTYEQYF. DNA of the CDR3: TGTGCCACCAGCAGGACAGGGCCGACCTACGAGCAGTACTTC.

The chain recombines TRBV12-3 or TRBV12-4 with TRBJ2-7; D not resolved. The CDR3 is 13 amino acids. The V end lost 10 bases, the J end lost 6 bases, and 19 bases lay between the germline ends. CDR3 sequence (DNA): TGTGCCACCGCTCCGCAGGCCCTCCGCGAGCAGTACTTC. The encoded protein is CATAPQALREQYF.